These 25 T cell receptor beta chains originate from one sample sequenced in a study of tumor-infiltrating lymphocytes in primary liver carcinoma. Total RNA amounting to roughly 450 ng was the source from which TCR beta cDNA was made with a constant-region primer. Three-round nested multiplex PCR performed with slightly modified ARM-PCR produced the TCR beta libraries. Use of TRBV1-TRBV30 forward primers with a C-beta reverse primer characterized the first two PCR rounds, which lasted approximately 11 cycles each. From the multiplex PCR reads, TCRdb called clonotypes with MiXCR, one entry per CDR3 protein. This table holds around 40,000 distinct CDR3 sequences, approximately 70% found once. The source material, about 18-31 mg of unsorted bulk tissue, was used to co-extract RNA and DNA. The specimen was liver tumor tissue from sampling region 2. Subset indicated: tumor region T2, inferior pole. The receptors derive from a man between 40 and 49 years old with primary liver carcinoma and hepatitis B virus infection.

On this clonotype itself: Lacking the conserved final phenylalanine or tryptophan, this CDR3 likely reflects a read error. V is TRBV14 and J is TRBJ2-1, with D perhaps TRBD2 (5 bases). The CDR3 consists of 15 residues. Germline assignment: CDR1 SGHDN and CDR2 FVKESK. CDR3 sequence (DNA): TGTGACAGCAGCGCGGTAGGAGGAAGCTACAATGAGCAGTTCCTC. It codes for CDSSAVGGSYNEQFL.

Details on this clonotype: A much larger clone sits a single nucleotide away, making a read error possible. The conserved closing phenylalanine or tryptophan is absent in this CDR3, likely reflecting a read error. DNA for the CDR3: TGTGCCAGCTCACCAGGCAGCACAGATACGCAGTATATT. Translating it yields CASSPGSTDTQYI. The genes are TRBV18 and TRBJ2-3; no firm D call. Deletions cut 2 bases from V and 0 bases from J, with 3 bases between. There are 13 residues in the CDR3. Germline-derived CDR1 and CDR2 are KGHSH and LQKENI.

In the case of this clonotype: Germline is not matched at one junction end, which may reflect a read error. The chain links TRBV4-2 to TRBJ2-7; TRBD2 is a possible D gene (5 bases). The germline CDR1 and CDR2 sequences are LGHNA and YNFKEQ. CDR3 length: 15 residues. CDR3 sequence (DNA): TGTGCCAGCAGACAAGATAAGGAGAGCGGCTATGAGCAGTACTTC. Translation gives CASRQDKESGYEQYF.

This clonotype was picked up a small number of times. This could be a read error, since a much larger clone is one nucleotide away. The rearrangement uses TRBV2 and TRBJ1-6, with D maybe TRBD1 (5 bases). The CDR3 has 12 amino acids. Germline-derived CDR1 and CDR2 are SNHLY and FYNNEI. For the CDR3, the DNA is TGTACCAGCGGGGGTACCAATTCACCCCTCCACTTT. Amino acid sequence: CTSGGTNSPLHF.

A word on this clonotype: The germline gene is not matched at one end of the junction; a read error may be the cause. The rearrangement links TRBV7-8 to TRBJ1-6; unclear D gene. The CDR3 extends over 16 amino acids. Germline CDR1 and CDR2: SGHVS and FQNEAQ. The CDR3 reads CVSSRPGLGDNSPLHF. Here the CDR3 DNA reads TGTGTCAGCAGCCGACCCGGGCTCGGTGATAATTCACCCCTCCACTTT. Complete variable domain (other parts from reference TRBV7-8 and TRBJ1-6): GAGVSQSPRYKVAKRGQDVALRCDPISGHVSLFWYQQALGQGPEFLTYFQNEAQLDKSGLPSDRFFAERPEGSVSTLKIQRTQQEDSAVYLCVSSRPGLGDNSPLHFGNGTRLTVT.

The count of this clonotype is one. CDR3 coding DNA: TGTGCCAGCAGTGAAGTCCCGACAGGGGGGCCCCACGAGCAGTACTTC. As protein: CASSEVPTGGPHEQYF. The genes are TRBV6-1 and TRBJ2-7; 9 bases align to TRBD1. The germline V gene encodes CDR1 MNHNS and CDR2 SASEGT. The CDR3 spans 16 residues. The ends lost 1 base at V and 5 bases at J; junction bases unmatched: 9.

V is TRBV11-3 and J is TRBJ2-1; D call uncertain. Germline CDR1 is SGHNT and CDR2 is YENEEA. The germline V and J ends were trimmed by 2 bases and 12 bases, with 11 bases remaining between them. This CDR3 has 12 residues. CDR3 protein: CASSLYAIGQFF. The DNA for the CDR3 is TGTGCCAGCAGCTTATATGCCATTGGGCAGTTCTTC.

About this clonotype itself: Given the absence of the conserved phenylalanine or tryptophan at the CDR3 end, a read error is likely. The genes are TRBV7-3 and TRBJ2-1; 9 bases line up with TRBD2. Germline loops: CDR1 SGHTA, CDR2 FQGTGA. The CDR3 contains 15 residues. The CDR3 sequence: CASSLNLAGNDEQFS. CDR3 nucleotides: TGTGCCAGTAGCTTAAATCTAGCGGGAAACGATGAGCAGTTCTCC.

By frequency in the sample, this clonotype is large. CDR3 residues: CSVEGGAGITDTQYF. The CDR3 nucleotides are TGCAGCGTTGAGGGCGGGGCCGGCATCACAGATACGCAGTATTTT. The chain joins TRBV29-1 to TRBJ2-3; possible D gene TRBD2, 6 bases. The CDR3 runs 15 residues. Trimming removed 3 bases from V and 2 bases from J, with 15 bases in between. Germline CDR1 reads SQVTM; CDR2 reads ANQGSEA.

On this clonotype itself: The junction does not match germline at one end; this may be a read error. The CDR3 DNA reads TGTGCCAGCATTGGACGGGTGAACACCGGGGAGCTGTATTTT. This encodes CASIGRVNTGELYF. The J gene is TRBJ2-2, the V gene TRBV6-1; tentative D call: TRBD2 (5 bases). CDR1 MNHNS and CDR2 SASEGT come from the germline V gene. The CDR3 sequence is 14 residues long.

This clonotype has more than one count but fewer than ten. One end of the junction is discordant with germline, which a read error may explain. The gene calls are TRBV11-3 and TRBJ2-1; D unresolved. Per the germline V gene, CDR1 is SGHNT and CDR2 is YENEEA. The CDR3 runs to 14 residues. This CDR3 reads CATSLGVSNNGLFF. Written as DNA, the CDR3 is TGTGCCACCAGCTTAGGCGTCTCGAACAATGGGCTGTTCTTC.

With regard to this clonotype: Mismatch with germline at one junction end may stem from a read error. The gene calls are TRBV7-9 and TRBJ1-2; weak D call: TRBD1 (5 bases). Per the germline V gene, CDR1 is SEHNR and CDR2 is FQNEAQ (reference sequence). CDR3 size: 14 residues. For the CDR3, the DNA is TGCGTCAGCAGATGGGACGGGGGGTTTCATGGTTACACCTTC. Translated, it gives CVSRWDGGFHGYTF. The full variable domain, completed using reference TRBV7-9 and TRBJ1-2, is DTGVSQNPRHKITKRGQNVTFRCDPISEHNRLYWYRQTLGQGPEFLTYFQNEAQLEKSRLLSDRFSAERPKGSFSTLEIQRTEQGDSAMYLCVSRWDGGFHGYTFGSGTRLTVV.

This chain connects TRBV5-5 to TRBJ1-2; D perhaps matches TRBD1 (6 bases). The CDR3 runs to 16 residues. The germline V and J ends were trimmed by 6 bases and 0 bases, with 18 bases remaining between them. The germline V gene has CDR1 SGHKS and CDR2 YYEKEE (reference sequence). The CDR3 nucleotides are TGTGCCAGCACTCCTCACCCGGACAGAGCTAACTATGGCTACACCTTC. Protein: CASTPHPDRANYGYTF.

In the case of this clonotype: Being one base from a much bigger clone, this may be a read error. The chain combines TRBV28 with TRBJ2-1, with 11 bases matching TRBD2. Germline V gives CDR1 MDHEN, CDR2 SYDVKM. The CDR3 is 15 amino acids. The chain's CDR3 is CASSSVTSGIDEQVF. In DNA, the CDR3 is TGTGCCAGCAGTTCGGTGACTAGCGGGATCGATGAGCAGGTCTTC.

In regard to this clonotype: A junction end diverges from the germline sequence, so it may reflect a read error. The rearrangement joins TRBV19 to TRBJ2-1, with 9 bases fitting TRBD2. Germline V gives CDR1 LNHDA, CDR2 SQIVND (reference sequence). The CDR3 runs 13 residues. Written as DNA, the CDR3 is TGTGCCACTGGAGCGGGACTAGCCCAAGAGCAGCTCTTC. Encoded protein: CATGAGLAQEQLF.

Worth noting for this clonotype: Because the CDR3 is missing its conserved closing phenylalanine or tryptophan, this is likely a read error. V and J are TRBV5-5 and TRBJ2-5; TRBD2 matches 10 bases. Trimming at V came to 4 bases and at J to 5 bases, leaving 14 bases not matched to a gene. The CDR3 contains 17 residues. The germline V gene has CDR1 SGHKS and CDR2 YYEKEE (reference sequence). The CDR3 is CASSVSGRPPHSETQYL. In DNA, the CDR3 is TGTGCCAGCAGCGTTAGCGGGAGGCCACCCCATTCCGAGACCCAGTACCTC.

The chain carries TRBV29-1 and TRBJ2-5; D call uncertain. The CDR3 totals 13 residues. Germline lookup yields CDR1 SQVTM and CDR2 ANQGSEA. Trimming removed 8 bases from V and 1 base from J, with 14 bases in between. CDR3 sequence reads: CSMFGSGQETQYF. The DNA of the CDR3 is TGCAGCATGTTTGGATCCGGCCAAGAGACCCAGTACTTC.

A remark on this clonotype: The germline gene is not matched at one end of the junction; a read error may be the cause. The chain carries TRBV11-2 and TRBJ2-2; D perhaps matches TRBD2 (5 bases). The CDR3 is 14 residues long. The V gene's germline CDR1 is SGHAT and CDR2 FQNNGV. The CDR3 bases are TGTGCCAGCAGCATAGACTCAGACACCGGGGAGCTATTTTTT. Protein: CASSIDSDTGELFF.

The sample holds a few counts of this clonotype. The conserved closing phenylalanine or tryptophan is absent in this CDR3, likely reflecting a read error. The chain joins TRBV7-9 to TRBJ2-7; D uncertain. This CDR3 spans 14 amino acids. Looked up from germline, CDR1 is SEHNR and CDR2 is FQNEAQ (reference sequence). In DNA form, the CDR3 reads TGTGCCATCAGCACTACGGGCCCCCCATACGAGCAGTACCTC. This encodes CAISTTGPPYEQYL.

Note on this clonotype: At one end, the junction sequence differs from germline, possibly due to a read error. The chain uses TRBV29-1 and TRBJ2-5; TRBD2 is a possible D gene (5 bases). Germline V CDR1 and CDR2: SQVTM, ANQGSEA. The CDR3 runs 15 residues. The CDR3: CSIESAAGRPETQYF. The CDR3 DNA is TGCAGCATTGAATCTGCGGCGGGTAGACCGGAGACCCAGTACTTC.

Worth noting for this clonotype: Here the CDR3 omits its conserved ending phenylalanine or tryptophan, so a read error is the likely source. The DNA is left out, because the CDR3 cannot be placed on it with certainty; the CDR3 is given as TCRdb lists it. The J gene is TRBJ1-1, the V gene TRBV11-2; the D call in the table, TRBD1, was not verified against the DNA. CDR1 and CDR2 from the germline V gene are SGHAT and FQNNGV. Including both end residues, the CDR3 is 16 amino acids long. CDR3 in amino acids: CVSSLNRTGIDTEVFI.

With respect to this clonotype: The junction differs from germline at one of its ends, possibly a read error. This chain connects TRBV29-1 to TRBJ1-2; possibly TRBD1 for D (6 bases). CDR3 size: 12 residues. Germline V gene data show CDR1 as SQVTM and CDR2 as ANQGSEA. CDR3: CRGGGLNYGYTF. The CDR3 DNA reads TGCAGGGGAGGGGGATTGAACTATGGCTACACATTC.

Concerning this clonotype: The missing conserved phenylalanine or tryptophan at the end of this CDR3 makes a read error likely. The J gene is TRBJ2-6, the V gene TRBV11-2; 8 bases align to TRBD1. The germline V gene has CDR1 SGHAT and CDR2 FQNNGV. CDR3 length: 21 residues. CDR3 region: CVSSMGEDRGISLSGANVLTL. CDR3 bases: TGTGTCAGCAGCATGGGGGAAGACAGGGGCATTTCCCTCTCTGGGGCCAACGTCCTGACTCTC.

Remarks on this clonotype: A read error is likely, as this CDR3 ends without the conserved phenylalanine or tryptophan. The limits of the CDR3 on the DNA are not certain, so only TCRdb's listed CDR3 is given. The chain combines TRBV5-1 with TRBJ2-3; TRBD2, the D gene given by the table, was not confirmed from the DNA. Germline V gene data show CDR1 as SGHRS and CDR2 as YFSETQ. The CDR3 spans 14 residues, counting both ends. CDR3 protein: CASSLDGSGDTQYL.

Worth noting for this clonotype: A read error may account for a junction end that differs from germline. The chain is built from TRBV12-3 or TRBV12-4 and TRBJ2-5; D not resolved. This CDR3 contains 13 residues. The CDR3 protein is CVSSLGDGETQYF. In nucleotides, the CDR3 is TGTGTCAGCAGTTTAGGTGATGGAGAGACCCAGTACTTC.